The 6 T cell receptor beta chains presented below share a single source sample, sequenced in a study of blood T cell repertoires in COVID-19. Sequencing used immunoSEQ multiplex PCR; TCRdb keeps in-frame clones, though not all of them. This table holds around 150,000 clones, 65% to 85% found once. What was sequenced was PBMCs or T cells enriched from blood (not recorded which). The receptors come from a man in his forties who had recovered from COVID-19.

CDR3: CASSPRRETQYF. CDR3 bases: TGTGCCAGCAGCCCGCGAAGAGAGACCCAGTACTTC. This chain links TRBV3-1 (or the pseudogene TRBV3-2) with TRBJ2-5; the D is unclear. The CDR3 spans 12 residues. Germline CDR1 reads LGHDT; CDR2 reads YNNKEL (reference sequence). The V end was cut by 4 bases, the J end by 4 bases, with 7 bases between.

The CDR3 DNA is TGTGCCAGCAGCCAAAGGACACTCTCGAATGAGCAGTTCTTC. Translating it yields CASSQRTLSNEQFF. The rearrangement uses TRBV7-9 and TRBJ2-1; the D gene is possibly TRBD1 (5 bases). Germline CDR1 is SEHNR and CDR2 is FQNEAQ (reference sequence). The CDR3 length is 14 residues. Trimming stripped 5 bases from V and 7 bases from J, with 15 bases between.

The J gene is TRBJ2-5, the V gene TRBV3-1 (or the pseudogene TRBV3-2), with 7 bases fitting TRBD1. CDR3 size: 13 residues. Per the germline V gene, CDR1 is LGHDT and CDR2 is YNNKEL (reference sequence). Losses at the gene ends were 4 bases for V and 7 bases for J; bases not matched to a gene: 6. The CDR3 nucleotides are TGTGCCAGCAGCCCCCTAGGGGGCCGGACCCAGTACTTC. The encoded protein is CASSPLGGRTQYF.

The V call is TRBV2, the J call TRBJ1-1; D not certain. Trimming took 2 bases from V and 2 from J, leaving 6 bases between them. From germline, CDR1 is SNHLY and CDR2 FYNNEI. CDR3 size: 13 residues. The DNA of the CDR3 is TGTGCCAGCAGTGAAATGAGAAACACTGAAGCTTTCTTT. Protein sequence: CASSEMRNTEAFF.

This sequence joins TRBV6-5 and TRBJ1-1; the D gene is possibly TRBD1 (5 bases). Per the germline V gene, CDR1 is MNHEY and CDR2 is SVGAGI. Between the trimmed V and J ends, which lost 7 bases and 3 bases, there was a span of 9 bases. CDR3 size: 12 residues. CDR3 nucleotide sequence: TGTGCCAGCATATTCAGGGACACTGAAGCTTTCTTT. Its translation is CASIFRDTEAFF.

CDR3 coding DNA: TGTGCCTGGAGTTCGGGGAGGGGTGGGGTGCTTTTTGGAAACACCATATATTTT. Encoded protein: CAWSSGRGGVLFGNTIYF. This chain joins TRBV30 and TRBJ1-3; weak D call: TRBD1 (5 bases). Trimming left V 2 bases short and J 3 bases short, with 23 bases between. The CDR3 runs 18 residues. Germline CDR1 is GTSNPN and CDR2 is SVGIG (reference sequence).